Here is one T cell receptor beta chain with its context. This clone was seen a single time. This receptor's antigen is unknown. No much larger clone is present one base from it, and per-base qualities are unavailable. The data belong to a study of blood T cell repertoires in COVID-19 (dated by TCRdb to 2020 to 2022). General notes on the study: Collaborator samples came from the United States, Italy and Spain and covered acute and convalescent phases of COVID-19. The material from the prospective study consisted of cDNA or gDNA derived from T cells, B-cell-depleted T cells, or PBMCs. Deeply sampled blood TCRbeta repertoires from subjects exposed to, actively infected with, or recovered from COVID-19 were included in the dataset. The repertoires were released in a freely available public database intended as a resource for research on the immune response to SARS-CoV-2. The samples were drawn from the first 160 participants of the ongoing ImmuneRACE study and from under 1,500 subjects provided by 6 global collaborators. Nearly every sample came with metadata listing a de-identified subject ID, COVID-19 status, age in years and sex. Where available, HLA class I and class II types were obtained from metadata supplied by the sample provider rather than from assay-based typing. General findings and caveats noted by the study authors: The quantity of clinical and demographic metadata differed by source and by participant and was supplied without curation.

TCRbeta CDR3 regions were amplified from genomic DNA by means of the immunoSEQ Assay, a bias-controlled multiplex PCR. In the authors' own workflow: Within the assay, amplification of reference gene primers was used to estimate how many nucleated cells each sample contained. Sequence reads were collapsed and filtered to measure the absolute abundance of every unique TCRbeta CDR3 rearrangement. For each sample, productive Simpson clonality was calculated as the square root of Simpson's diversity index across productive rearrangements. Sourced from immuneACCESS, this table was stored by TCRdb with only in-frame sequences that have V and J called. A share of the clones is absent; for the studies checked, an unresolved V gene accounts for under half, and the remainder has no known explanation. Clonal size and the V and J genes are those of that table, whereas D and trimming came from the DNA. The sample contains roughly 8,700 clones, around 88% of them found a single time. The ten largest clonotypes hold just over 7% of the sample.

The collaborating institutions used their own protocols to collect whole blood in K2EDTA tubes. Collaborator samples were shipped for TCRbeta analysis as frozen whole blood, isolated PBMCs, or DNA extracted from either sample type. Sequenced sample: peripheral blood. This clonotype was sampled from a human donor with active COVID-19. The donor label of this sample is uncertain.

This receptor has the CDR3 CASSPGTGNEQFF. The sequenced DNA: TGTGCCAGCAGCCCCGGGACAGGGAATGAGCAGTTCTTC. The rearrangement combines TRBV13 with TRBJ2-1; 9 bases in the middle match TRBD1. The V end gives up 5 bases and the J end 7 bases, leaving 3 bases in the junction not matched to a gene. Taken from the germline V gene (reference sequence), the CDR1 and CDR2 loops are PRHDT and FYEKMQ. The CDR3 sequence holds 13 residues, the cysteine and phenylalanine included. Kept here is only the CDR3 DNA, which spans 39 bases and is read in frame from base 1.